This paragraph reports one TCR beta chain. As processed by the authors: Amplified reference gene primers provided the basis for estimating nucleated cell counts. TCRdb's table, derived via immunoSEQ multiplex PCR, lists solely in-frame clones and lacks some. The DNA gave D and trimming, while V, J and clone size come from that table. The table records a few hundred thousand clones, 88% of them present only once. The CDR3 sequence is 13 residues long. CDR1 ENHRY and CDR2 SYGVKD come from the germline V gene. After removal of 10 bases from V and 4 bases from J, the junction contained 9 bases not matched to a gene. The sample is drawn from a study of blood T cell repertoires in COVID-19. Participant ages covered roughly 18 to 89 years across 20 to 25 US areas.

The chain recombines TRBV10-3 with TRBJ1-1; TRBD1 matches 7 bases. This TCR came from a woman in her late teens or twenties who had recovered from COVID-19. Sequences were obtained from PBMCs or T cells enriched from blood (not recorded which). CDR3 sequence (DNA): TGTGCCACCTTTACAGGGGATGTCACTGAAGCTTTCTTT. Protein: CATFTGDVTEAFF.